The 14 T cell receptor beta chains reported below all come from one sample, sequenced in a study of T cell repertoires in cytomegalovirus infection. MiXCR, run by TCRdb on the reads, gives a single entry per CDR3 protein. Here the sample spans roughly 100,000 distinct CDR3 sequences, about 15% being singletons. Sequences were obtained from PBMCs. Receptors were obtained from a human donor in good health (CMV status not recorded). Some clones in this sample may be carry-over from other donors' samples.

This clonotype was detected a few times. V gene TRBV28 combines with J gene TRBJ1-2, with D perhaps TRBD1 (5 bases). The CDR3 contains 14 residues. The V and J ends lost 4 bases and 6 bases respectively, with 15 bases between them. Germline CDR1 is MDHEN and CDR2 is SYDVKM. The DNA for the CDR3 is TGTGCCAGCAGTTCCCGGGGCCGGTGGGATGGCTACACCTTC. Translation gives CASSSRGRWDGYTF.

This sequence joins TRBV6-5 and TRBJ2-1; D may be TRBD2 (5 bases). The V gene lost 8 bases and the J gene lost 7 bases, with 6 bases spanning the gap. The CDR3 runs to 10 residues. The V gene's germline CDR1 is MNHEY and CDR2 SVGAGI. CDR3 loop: CASGRNEQFF. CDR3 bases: TGTGCCAGCGGGAGAAATGAGCAGTTCTTC.

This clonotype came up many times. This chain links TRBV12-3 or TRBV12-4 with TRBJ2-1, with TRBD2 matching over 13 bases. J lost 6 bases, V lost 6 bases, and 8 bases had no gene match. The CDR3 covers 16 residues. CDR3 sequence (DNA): TGTGCCAGCAGCGCTCCTCGACTAGCGGGGGGCAATGAGCAGTTCTTC. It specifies CASSAPRLAGGNEQFF.

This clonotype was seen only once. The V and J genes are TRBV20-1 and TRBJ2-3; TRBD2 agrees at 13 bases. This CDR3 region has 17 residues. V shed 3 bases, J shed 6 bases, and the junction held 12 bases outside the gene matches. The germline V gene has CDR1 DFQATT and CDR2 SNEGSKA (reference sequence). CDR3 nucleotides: TGCAGTGCTAGTTTTCGGACTAGCGGGGGTAACGGGGATACGCAGTATTTT. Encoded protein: CSASFRTSGGNGDTQYF.

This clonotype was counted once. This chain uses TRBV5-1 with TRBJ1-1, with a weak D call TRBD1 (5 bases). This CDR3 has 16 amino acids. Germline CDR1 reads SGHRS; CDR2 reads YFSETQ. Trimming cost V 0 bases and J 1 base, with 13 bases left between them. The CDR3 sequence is CASSLALGGQNTEAFF. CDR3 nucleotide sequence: TGCGCCAGCAGCTTGGCCCTGGGCGGACAGAACACTGAAGCTTTCTTT.

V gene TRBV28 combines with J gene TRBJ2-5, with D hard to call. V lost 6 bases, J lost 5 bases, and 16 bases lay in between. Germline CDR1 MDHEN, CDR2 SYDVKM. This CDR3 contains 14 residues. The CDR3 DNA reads TGTGCCAGCAGCCCGCCCCATGCCCGGGAGACCCAGTACTTC. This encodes CASSPPHARETQYF.

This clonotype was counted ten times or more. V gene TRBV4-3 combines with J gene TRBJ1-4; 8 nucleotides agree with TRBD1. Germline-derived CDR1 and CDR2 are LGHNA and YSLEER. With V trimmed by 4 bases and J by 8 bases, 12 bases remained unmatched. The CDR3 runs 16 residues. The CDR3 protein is CASSPAHRGGLEKLFF. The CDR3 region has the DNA TGCGCCAGCAGCCCCGCACACAGGGGGGGTTTAGAAAAACTGTTTTTT.

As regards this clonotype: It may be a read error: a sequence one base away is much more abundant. The CDR3 DNA sequence: TGTGCCACCCAGGGGGTAGATACGCAGTATTTT. Amino acids: CATQGVDTQYF. This chain joins TRBV10-3 and TRBJ2-3; TRBD1 aligns across 7 bases. Germline V gene sequence: CDR1 ENHRY, CDR2 SYGVKD. The CDR3 loop spans 11 amino acids. The V and J ends lost 10 bases and 5 bases, in that order; junction bases with no gene match: 3.

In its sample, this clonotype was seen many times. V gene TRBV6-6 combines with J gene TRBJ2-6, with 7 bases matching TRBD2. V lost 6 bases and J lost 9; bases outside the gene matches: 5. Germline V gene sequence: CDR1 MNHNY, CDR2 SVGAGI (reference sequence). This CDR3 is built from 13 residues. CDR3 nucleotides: TGTGCCAGCAGACGGAGGGAGGGCAACGTCCTGACTTTC. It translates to CASRRREGNVLTF.

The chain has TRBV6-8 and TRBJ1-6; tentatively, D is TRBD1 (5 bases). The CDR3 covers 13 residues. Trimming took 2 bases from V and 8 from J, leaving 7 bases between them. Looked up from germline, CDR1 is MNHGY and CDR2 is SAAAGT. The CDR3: CASSYGGDSPLHF. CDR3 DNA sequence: TGTGCCAGCAGTTACGGGGGGGATTCACCCCTCCACTTT.

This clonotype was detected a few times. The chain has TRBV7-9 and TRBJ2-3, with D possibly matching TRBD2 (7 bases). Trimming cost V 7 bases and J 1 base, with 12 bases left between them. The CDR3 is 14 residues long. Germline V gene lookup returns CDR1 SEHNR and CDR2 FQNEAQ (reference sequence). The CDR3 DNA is TGTGCCAGCACTTCGGGGGGCGGCACAGATACGCAGTATTTT. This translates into CASTSGGGTDTQYF.

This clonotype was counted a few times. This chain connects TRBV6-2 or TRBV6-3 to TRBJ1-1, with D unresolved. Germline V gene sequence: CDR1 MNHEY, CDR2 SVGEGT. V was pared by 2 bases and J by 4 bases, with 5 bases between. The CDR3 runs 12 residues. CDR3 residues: CASSYETTEAFF. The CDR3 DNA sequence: TGTGCCAGCAGTTACGAGACCACTGAAGCTTTCTTT.

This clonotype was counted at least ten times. CDR3 bases: TGTGCCAGCAGCTTATTTTCGGGACAGCCCAACACTGAAGCTTTCTTT. It yields the protein CASSLFSGQPNTEAFF. The chain is built from TRBV7-8 and TRBJ1-1; TRBD1 matches at 7 bases. Germline V gene lookup returns CDR1 SGHVS and CDR2 FQNEAQ. The CDR3 runs 16 residues. Losses at the gene ends were 2 bases for V and 2 bases for J; bases not matched to a gene: 8.

Here the CDR3 DNA reads TGCGCCAGCAGCCACGCACTTTACACTGAAGCTTTCTTT. The encoded protein is CASSHALYTEAFF. V is TRBV4-3 and J is TRBJ1-1, with D unresolved. CDR1 is LGHNA and CDR2 is YSLEER in the germline V gene. V lost 3 bases and J 3 bases, leaving 8 bases between the germline ends. The CDR3 length is 13 residues.